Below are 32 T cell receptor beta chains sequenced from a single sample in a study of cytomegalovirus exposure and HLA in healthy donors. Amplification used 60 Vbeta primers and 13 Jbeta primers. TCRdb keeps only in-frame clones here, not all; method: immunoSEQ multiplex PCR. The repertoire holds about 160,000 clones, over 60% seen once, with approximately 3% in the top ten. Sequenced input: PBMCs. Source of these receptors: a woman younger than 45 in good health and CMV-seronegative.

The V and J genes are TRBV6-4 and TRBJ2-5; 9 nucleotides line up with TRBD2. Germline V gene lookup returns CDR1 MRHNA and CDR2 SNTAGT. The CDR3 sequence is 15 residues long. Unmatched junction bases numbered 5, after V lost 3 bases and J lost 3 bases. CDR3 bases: TGTGCCAGCAGTGAATTAGCGGGAGAGAAAGAGACCCAGTACTTC. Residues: CASSELAGEKETQYF.

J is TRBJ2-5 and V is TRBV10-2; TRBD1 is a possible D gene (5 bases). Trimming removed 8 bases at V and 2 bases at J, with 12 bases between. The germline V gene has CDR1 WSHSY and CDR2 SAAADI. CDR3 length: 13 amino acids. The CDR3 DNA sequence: TGCGCCAGCGGGGTCAGGGCTCAAGAGACCCAGTACTTC. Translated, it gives CASGVRAQETQYF.

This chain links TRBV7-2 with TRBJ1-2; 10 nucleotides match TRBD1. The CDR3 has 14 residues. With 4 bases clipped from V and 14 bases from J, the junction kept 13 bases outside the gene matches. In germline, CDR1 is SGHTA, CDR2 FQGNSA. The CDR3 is CASSYMTGGGGRTF. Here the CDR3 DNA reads TGTGCCAGCAGCTACATGACAGGGGGCGGAGGGAGGACCTTC.

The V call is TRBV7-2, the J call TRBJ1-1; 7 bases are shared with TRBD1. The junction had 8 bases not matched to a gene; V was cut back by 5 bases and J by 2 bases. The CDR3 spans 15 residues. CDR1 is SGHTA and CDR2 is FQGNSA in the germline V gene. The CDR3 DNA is TGTGCCAGCAGCCCGGGACAGCTACCCAACACTGAAGCTTTCTTT. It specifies CASSPGQLPNTEAFF.

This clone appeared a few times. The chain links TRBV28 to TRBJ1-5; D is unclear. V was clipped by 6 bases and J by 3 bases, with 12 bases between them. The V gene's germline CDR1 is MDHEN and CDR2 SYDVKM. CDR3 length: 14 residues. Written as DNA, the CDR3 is TGTGCCAGCAGCCCCCAGGCAAACAATCAGCCCCAGCATTTT. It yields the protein CASSPQANNQPQHF.

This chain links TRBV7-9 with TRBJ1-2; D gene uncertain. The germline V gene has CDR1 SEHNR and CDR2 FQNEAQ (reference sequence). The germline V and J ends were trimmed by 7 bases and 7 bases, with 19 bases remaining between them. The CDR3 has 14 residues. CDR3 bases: TGTGCCAGCACCTTCCTGTTGGAGAGAGGTGGCTACACCTTC. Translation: CASTFLLERGGYTF.

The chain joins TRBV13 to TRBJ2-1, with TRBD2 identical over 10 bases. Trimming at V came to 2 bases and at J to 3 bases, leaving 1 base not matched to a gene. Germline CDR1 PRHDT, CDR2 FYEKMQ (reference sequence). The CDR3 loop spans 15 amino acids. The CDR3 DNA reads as TGTGCCAGCAGCTTACTAGCGGGGGACTACAATGAGCAGTTCTTC. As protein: CASSLLAGDYNEQFF.

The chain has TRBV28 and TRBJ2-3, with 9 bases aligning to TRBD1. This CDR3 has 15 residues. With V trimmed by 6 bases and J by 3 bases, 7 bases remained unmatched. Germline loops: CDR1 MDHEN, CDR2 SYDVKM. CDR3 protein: CASSLTGTGTDTQYF. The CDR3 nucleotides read TGTGCCAGCAGCCTCACCGGGACAGGGACAGATACGCAGTATTTT.

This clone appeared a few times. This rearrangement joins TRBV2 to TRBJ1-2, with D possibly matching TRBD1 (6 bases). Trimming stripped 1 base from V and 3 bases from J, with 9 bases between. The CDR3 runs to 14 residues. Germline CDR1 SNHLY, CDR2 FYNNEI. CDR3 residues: CASSEGGHYYGYTF. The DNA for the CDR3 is TGTGCCAGCAGTGAAGGGGGACATTACTATGGCTACACCTTC.

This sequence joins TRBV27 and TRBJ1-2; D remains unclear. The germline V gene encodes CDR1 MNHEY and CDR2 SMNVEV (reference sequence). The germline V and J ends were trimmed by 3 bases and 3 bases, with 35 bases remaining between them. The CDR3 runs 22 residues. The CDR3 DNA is TGTGCCAGCAGTTTTTTAGGAGGAGCGGGAGGAGAGCGGCAACCGAGGGACTATGGCTACACCTTC. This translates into CASSFLGGAGGERQPRDYGYTF.

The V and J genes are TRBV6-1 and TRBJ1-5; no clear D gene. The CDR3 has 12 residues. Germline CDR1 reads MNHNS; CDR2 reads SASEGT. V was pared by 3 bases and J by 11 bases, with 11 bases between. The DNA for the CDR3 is TGTGCCAGCAGTGAGTCGCTCGGGACCCAGCATTTT. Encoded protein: CASSESLGTQHF.

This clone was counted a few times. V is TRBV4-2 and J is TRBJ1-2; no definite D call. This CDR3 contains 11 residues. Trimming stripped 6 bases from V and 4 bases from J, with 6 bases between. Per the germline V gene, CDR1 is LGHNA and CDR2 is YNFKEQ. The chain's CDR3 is CASSTFYGYTF. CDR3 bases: TGTGCCAGCAGTACTTTCTATGGCTACACCTTC.

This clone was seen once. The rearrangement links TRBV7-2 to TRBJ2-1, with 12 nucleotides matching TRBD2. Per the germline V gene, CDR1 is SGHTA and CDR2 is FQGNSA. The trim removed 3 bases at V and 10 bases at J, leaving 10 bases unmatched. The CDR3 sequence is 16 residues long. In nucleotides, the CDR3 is TGTGCCAGCAGCTTCACTAGCGGGGGGCCACCAGGGGAGCAGTTCTTC. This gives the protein CASSFTSGGPPGEQFF.

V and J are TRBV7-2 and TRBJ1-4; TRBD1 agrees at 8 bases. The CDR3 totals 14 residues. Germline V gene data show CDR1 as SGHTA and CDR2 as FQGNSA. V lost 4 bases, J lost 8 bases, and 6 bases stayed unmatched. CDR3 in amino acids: CASSSGTGGEKLFF. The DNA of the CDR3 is TGTGCCAGCAGCTCGGGGACAGGAGGCGAAAAACTGTTTTTT.

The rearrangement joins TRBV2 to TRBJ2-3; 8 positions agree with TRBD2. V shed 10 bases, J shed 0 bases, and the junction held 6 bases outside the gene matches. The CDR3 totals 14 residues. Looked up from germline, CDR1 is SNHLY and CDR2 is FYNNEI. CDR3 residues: CATGGEVSTDTQYF. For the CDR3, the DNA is TGTGCCACCGGGGGGGAGGTTAGCACAGATACGCAGTATTTT.

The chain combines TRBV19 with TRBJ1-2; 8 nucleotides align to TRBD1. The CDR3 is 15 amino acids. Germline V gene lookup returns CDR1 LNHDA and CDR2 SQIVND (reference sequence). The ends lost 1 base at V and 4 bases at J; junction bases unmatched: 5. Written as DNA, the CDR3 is TGTGCCAGTAGTATAGCAGGGGGCAATGGCTATGGCTACACCTTC. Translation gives CASSIAGGNGYGYTF.

CDR3: CASSEASRFTEAFF. In nucleotides, the CDR3 is TGTGCCAGCAGTGAAGCATCCAGGTTCACTGAAGCTTTCTTT. The chain joins TRBV2 to TRBJ1-1; no reliable D call. Per the germline V gene, CDR1 is SNHLY and CDR2 is FYNNEI. V was trimmed by 0 bases and J by 4 bases, leaving 9 bases between them. This CDR3 region has 14 residues.

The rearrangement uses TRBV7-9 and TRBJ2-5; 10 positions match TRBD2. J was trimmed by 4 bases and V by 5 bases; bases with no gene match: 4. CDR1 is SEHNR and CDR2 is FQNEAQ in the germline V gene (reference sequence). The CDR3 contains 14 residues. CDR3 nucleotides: TGTGCCAGCAGCATTAGCGGGAGGATAGAGACCCAGTACTTC. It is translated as CASSISGRIETQYF.

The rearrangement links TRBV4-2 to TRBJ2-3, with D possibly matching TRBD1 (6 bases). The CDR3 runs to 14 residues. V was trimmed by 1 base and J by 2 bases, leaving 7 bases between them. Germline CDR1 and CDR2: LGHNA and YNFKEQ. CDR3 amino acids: CASSQGTATDTQYF. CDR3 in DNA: TGTGCCAGCAGCCAAGGGACAGCCACAGATACGCAGTATTTT.

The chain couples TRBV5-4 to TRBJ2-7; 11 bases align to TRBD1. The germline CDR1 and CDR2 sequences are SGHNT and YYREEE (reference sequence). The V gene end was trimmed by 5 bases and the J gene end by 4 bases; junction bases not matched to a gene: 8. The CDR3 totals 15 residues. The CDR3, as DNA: TGTGCCAGCAGGCTCGGACAGGGGGCTTCTTACGAGCAGTACTTC. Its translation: CASRLGQGASYEQYF.

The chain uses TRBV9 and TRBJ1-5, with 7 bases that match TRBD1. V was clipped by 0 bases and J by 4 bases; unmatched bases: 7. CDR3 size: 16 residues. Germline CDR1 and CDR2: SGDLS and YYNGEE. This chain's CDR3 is CASSVEFRGENQPQHF. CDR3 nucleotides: TGTGCCAGCAGCGTAGAGTTCAGGGGGGAGAATCAGCCCCAGCATTTT.

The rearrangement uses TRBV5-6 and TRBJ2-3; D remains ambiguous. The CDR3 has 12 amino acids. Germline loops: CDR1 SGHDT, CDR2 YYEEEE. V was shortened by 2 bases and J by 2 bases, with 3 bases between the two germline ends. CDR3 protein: CASSFFTDTQYF. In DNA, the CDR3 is TGTGCCAGCAGCTTCTTCACAGATACGCAGTATTTT.

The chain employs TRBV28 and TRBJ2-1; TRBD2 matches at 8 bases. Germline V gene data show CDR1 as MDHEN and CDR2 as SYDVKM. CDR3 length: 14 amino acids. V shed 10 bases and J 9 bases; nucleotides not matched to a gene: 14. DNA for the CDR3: TGTGCCATCGAGTCTAGCGGGTATTTGGGTGAGCAGTTCTTC. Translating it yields CAIESSGYLGEQFF.

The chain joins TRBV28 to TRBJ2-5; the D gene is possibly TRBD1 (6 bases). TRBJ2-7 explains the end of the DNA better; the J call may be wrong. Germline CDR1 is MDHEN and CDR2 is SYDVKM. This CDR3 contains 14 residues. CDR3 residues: CASSRQGSPYEQYF. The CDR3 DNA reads TGTGCCAGCAGCCGCCAGGGGTCCCCCTACGAGCAGTACTTC.

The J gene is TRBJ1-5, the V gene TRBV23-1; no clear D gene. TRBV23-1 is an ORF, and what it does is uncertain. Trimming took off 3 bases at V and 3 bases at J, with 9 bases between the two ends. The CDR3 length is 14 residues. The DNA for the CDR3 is TGCGCCAGCAGTCATTTCAGATCCAATCAGCCCCAGCATTTT. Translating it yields CASSHFRSNQPQHF.

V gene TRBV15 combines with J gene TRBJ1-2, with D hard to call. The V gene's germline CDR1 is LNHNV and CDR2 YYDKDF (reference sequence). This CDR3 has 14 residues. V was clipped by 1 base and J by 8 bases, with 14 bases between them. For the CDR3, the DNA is TGTGCCACCAGCAGAGCTCCCCCCCTGGGCGGCTACACCTTC. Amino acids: CATSRAPPLGGYTF. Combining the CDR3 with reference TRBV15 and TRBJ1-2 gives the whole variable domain DAMVIQNPRYQVTQFGKPVTLSCSQTLNHNVMYWYQQKSSQAPKLLFHYYDKDFNNEADTPDNFQSRRPNTSFCFLDIRSPGLGDTAMYLCATSRAPPLGGYTFGSGTRLTVV.

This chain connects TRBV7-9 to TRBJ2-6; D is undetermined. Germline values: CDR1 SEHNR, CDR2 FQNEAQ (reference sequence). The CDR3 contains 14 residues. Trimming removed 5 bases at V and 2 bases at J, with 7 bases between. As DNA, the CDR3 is TGTGCCAGCAGCCGGTCCCCTGGGGCCAACGTCCTGACTTTC. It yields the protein CASSRSPGANVLTF.

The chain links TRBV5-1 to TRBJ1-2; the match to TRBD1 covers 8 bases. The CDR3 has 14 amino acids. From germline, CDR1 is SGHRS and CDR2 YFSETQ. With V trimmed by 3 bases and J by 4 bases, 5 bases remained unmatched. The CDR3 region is CASSSRTGPYGYTF. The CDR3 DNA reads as TGCGCCAGCAGCTCAAGGACAGGGCCCTATGGCTACACCTTC.

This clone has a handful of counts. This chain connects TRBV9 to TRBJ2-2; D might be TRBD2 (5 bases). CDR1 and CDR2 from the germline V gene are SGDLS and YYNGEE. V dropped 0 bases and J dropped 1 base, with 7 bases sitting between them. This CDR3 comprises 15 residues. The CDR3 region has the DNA TGTGCCAGCAGCGTAGTTGGAGGGAACACCGGGGAGCTGTTTTTT. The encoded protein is CASSVVGGNTGELFF.

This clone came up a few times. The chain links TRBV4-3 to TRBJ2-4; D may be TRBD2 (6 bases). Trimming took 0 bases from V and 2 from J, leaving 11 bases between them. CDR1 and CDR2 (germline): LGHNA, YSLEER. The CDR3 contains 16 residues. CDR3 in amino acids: CASSQEGGTTKNIQYF. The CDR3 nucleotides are TGCGCCAGCAGCCAAGAGGGGGGAACCACCAAAAACATTCAGTACTTC.

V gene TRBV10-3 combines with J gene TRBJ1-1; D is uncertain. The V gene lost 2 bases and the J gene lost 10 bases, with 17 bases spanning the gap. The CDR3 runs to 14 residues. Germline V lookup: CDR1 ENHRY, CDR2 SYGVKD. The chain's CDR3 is CAISETQHSLGAFF. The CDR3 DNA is TGTGCCATCAGTGAGACCCAACACAGCCTGGGAGCTTTCTTT.

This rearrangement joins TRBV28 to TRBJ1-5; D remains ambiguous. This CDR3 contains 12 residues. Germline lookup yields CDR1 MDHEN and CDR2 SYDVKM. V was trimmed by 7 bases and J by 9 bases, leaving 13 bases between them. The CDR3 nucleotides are TGTGCCAGCAAAGATCGGGTTGGGCCCCAGCATTTT. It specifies CASKDRVGPQHF.